These T cell receptor beta chains were read from a single sample in a study of shared clonotypes between healthy human individuals. The repertoire was sequenced with immunoSEQ multiplex PCR; TCRdb's copy has only in-frame clones and lacks some. There are about 180,000 clones in the sample; 90% to 95% occur only once, and 0.065% to 0.07% lies in the top ten. Sequencing was carried out using naive CD4+ T cells sorted from blood. Receptors were obtained from a woman in her 30s in good health. Each CDR3 is given with its conserved first and last residue. D genes are given only for firm matches. Where a row states a size, it is once, few, many or the class of an expanded clone; other rows omit it.

v_call: TRBV9; clone_size: NA; d_call: TRBD1; j_call: TRBJ1-4; cdr3_nt: TGTGCCAGCAGCCCCCCAGTGGCGACAGGGGGCTTCGAAAAACTGTTTTTT; cdr3_aa: CASSPPVATGGFEKLFF
v_call: TRBV6-5; clone_size: NA; d_call: TRBD2; j_call: TRBJ2-7; cdr3_nt: TGTGCCAGCAGTTACCGAGGGACTAGCGTATCCTACGAGCAGTACTTC; cdr3_aa: CASSYRGTSVSYEQYF
v_call: TRBV7-9; clone_size: NA; d_call: TRBD2; j_call: TRBJ2-1; cdr3_nt: TGTGCCAGCAGCAAAAGCGGGAGGGCCGGGGTTGAGCAGTTCTTC; cdr3_aa: CASSKSGRAGVEQFF
v_call: TRBV2; clone_size: once; d_call: TRBD1; j_call: TRBJ1-1; cdr3_nt: TGTGCCAGCAGTGAAGAGACAGGGGTACACAATGGGGCTTTCTTT; cdr3_aa: CASSEETGVHNGAFF
v_call: TRBV4-1; clone_size: few; d_call: NA; j_call: TRBJ2-7; cdr3_nt: TGCGCCAGCAGGGGCCACTCCTACGAGCAGTACTTC; cdr3_aa: CASRGHSYEQYF
v_call: TRBV5-1; clone_size: NA; d_call: NA; j_call: TRBJ2-1; cdr3_nt: TGCGCCAGCAGCTTTGGTACCGGCGGGCCCTCCTACAATGAGCAGTTCTTC; cdr3_aa: CASSFGTGGPSYNEQFF
v_call: TRBV5-4; clone_size: NA; d_call: NA; j_call: TRBJ1-3; cdr3_nt: TGTGCCAGCAGCTCTGGACAGGGAAACACCATATATTTT; cdr3_aa: CASSSGQGNTIYF
v_call: TRBV4-1; clone_size: NA; d_call: TRBD2; j_call: TRBJ2-7; cdr3_nt: TGCGCCAGCAGCCAAGTCGTTGGTCTAGCGGGAGAGTACGAGCAGTACTTC; cdr3_aa: CASSQVVGLAGEYEQYF
v_call: TRBV7-2; clone_size: NA; d_call: TRBD1; j_call: TRBJ2-5; cdr3_nt: TGTGCCAGCAGCTCAGGGACAGGGGGAATCGTAGGAGAGACCCAGTACTTC; cdr3_aa: CASSSGTGGIVGETQYF
v_call: TRBV9; clone_size: NA; d_call: NA; j_call: TRBJ1-2; cdr3_nt: TGTGCCAGCAGCGTAGCTGGACAGAACTATGGCTACACCTTC; cdr3_aa: CASSVAGQNYGYTF
v_call: TRBV5-8; clone_size: NA; d_call: NA; j_call: TRBJ1-2; cdr3_nt: TGTGCCAGCAGCTTATTTTCAGGGCACTATGGCTACACCTTC; cdr3_aa: CASSLFSGHYGYTF